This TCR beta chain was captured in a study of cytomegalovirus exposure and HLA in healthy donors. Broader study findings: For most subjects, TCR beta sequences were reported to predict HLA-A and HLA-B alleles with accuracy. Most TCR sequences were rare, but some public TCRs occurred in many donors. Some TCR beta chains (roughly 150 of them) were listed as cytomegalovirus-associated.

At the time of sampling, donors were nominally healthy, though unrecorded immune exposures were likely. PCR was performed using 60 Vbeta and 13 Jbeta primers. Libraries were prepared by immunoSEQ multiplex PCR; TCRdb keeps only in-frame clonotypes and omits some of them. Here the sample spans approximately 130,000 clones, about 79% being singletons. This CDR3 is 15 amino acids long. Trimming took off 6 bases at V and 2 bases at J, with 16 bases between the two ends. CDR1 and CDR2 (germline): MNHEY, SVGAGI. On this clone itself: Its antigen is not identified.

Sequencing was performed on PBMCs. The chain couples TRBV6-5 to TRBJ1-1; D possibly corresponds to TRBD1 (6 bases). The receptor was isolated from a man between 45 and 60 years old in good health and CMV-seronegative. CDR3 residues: CASSRQGRGNTEAFF. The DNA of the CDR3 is TGTGCCAGCAGCCGGCAGGGCAGGGGTAACACTGAAGCTTTCTTT.